The clone carrying this T cell receptor beta chain has a count of ten or more. These data originate in a study of T-cell memory formation after mild COVID-19. The length of the CDR3 is 14 residues. V gave up 1 base and J gave up 5 bases, with 8 bases separating them. Sample barcodes and UMIs were carried by the TCR alpha and TCR beta cDNA libraries that 5'RACE generated with constant-segment primers. TCRdb re-derived calls from the 5' RACE reads in MiXCR, one entry per CDR3 protein. The sample includes about 400,000 distinct CDR3 sequences, more than 15% of them seen just once. The sequence was obtained from a man aged 18 to 30 who had mild COVID-19 (a few samples of this study predate the infection). Cell type and time point are not known. V gene TRBV12-3 or TRBV12-4 combines with J gene TRBJ2-2; D is undetermined. The sequenced material came from PBMCs or a T cell subset sorted from them (not recorded which). The CDR3 nucleotides are TGTGCCAGCAGTTTAGTACGGTCTACCGGGGAGCTGTTTTTT. Protein: CASSLVRSTGELFF.